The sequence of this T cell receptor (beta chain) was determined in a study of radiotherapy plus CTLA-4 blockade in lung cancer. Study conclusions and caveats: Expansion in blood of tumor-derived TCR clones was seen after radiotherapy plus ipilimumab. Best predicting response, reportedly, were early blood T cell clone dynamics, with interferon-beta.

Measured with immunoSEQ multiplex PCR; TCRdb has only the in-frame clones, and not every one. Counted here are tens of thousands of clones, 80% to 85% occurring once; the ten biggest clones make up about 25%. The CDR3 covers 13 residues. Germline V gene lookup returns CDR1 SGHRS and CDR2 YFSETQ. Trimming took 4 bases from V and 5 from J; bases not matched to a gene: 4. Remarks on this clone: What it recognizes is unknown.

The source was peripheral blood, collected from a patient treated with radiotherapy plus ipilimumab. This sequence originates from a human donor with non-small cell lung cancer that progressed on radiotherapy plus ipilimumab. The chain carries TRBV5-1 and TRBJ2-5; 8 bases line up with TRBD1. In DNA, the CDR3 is TGCGCCAGCAGCAGGGACAGGTACGAGACCCAGTACTTC. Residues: CASSRDRYETQYF.